This paragraph reports one T cell receptor beta chain. As yet, its antigen is unknown. This entry belongs to a study of cytomegalovirus exposure and HLA in healthy donors. The PCR made use of 60 Vbeta and 13 Jbeta primers. The protocol was immunoSEQ multiplex PCR, while the TCRdb copy is restricted to in-frame clones and leaves out a portion. The sample includes approximately 150,000 clones, more than 60% of them seen just once. Points from the study as a whole: A link between a missense DCLRE1C variant and TCR beta V- and J-gene trimming emerged from a later analysis. Most subjects' HLA-A and HLA-B alleles were reportedly predicted from TCR beta sequences.

When sampled, the donors appeared nominally healthy, though they likely had unrecorded immune exposures. Trimming at V came to 2 bases and at J to 5 bases, leaving 4 bases not matched to a gene. CDR1 is MGHRA and CDR2 is YSYEKL in the germline V gene. CDR3 length: 16 residues. This receptor was obtained from a male donor in good health and CMV-seronegative. Sequencing was performed on PBMCs. The V and J genes are TRBV4-1 and TRBJ2-1; 12 bases align to TRBD2. The CDR3: CASSQQTSGSNNEQFF. As DNA, the CDR3 is TGCGCCAGCAGCCAACAGACTAGCGGGAGTAACAATGAGCAGTTCTTC.